A single sample is the source of the 19 T cell receptor beta chains below, sequenced in a study of control samples from healthy donors and cancer patients. Produced via immunoSEQ multiplex PCR; TCRdb's table is partial and in-frame only. Altogether around 150,000 clones are present, about 90% being singletons, with the ten largest covering about 1.7%. Sequencing was carried out using blood. The receptors stem from a man between 18 and 29 years old in good health.

Only a few counts were recorded for this clone. The gene calls are TRBV6-5 and TRBJ2-2; unclear D gene. This CDR3 region has 15 residues. Trimming pared 4 bases from V and 1 base from J, leaving 10 bases between. Germline lookup yields CDR1 MNHEY and CDR2 SVGAGI. The CDR3 DNA reads TGTGCCAGCAGTTCTACACAGCTGAACACCGGGGAGCTGTTTTTT. The encoded protein is CASSSTQLNTGELFF.

The genes are TRBV5-6 and TRBJ1-2, with TRBD1 matching over 7 bases. In germline, CDR1 is SGHDT, CDR2 YYEEEE. Trimming cost V 1 base and J 4 bases; bases outside gene matches: 7. This CDR3 region has 15 residues. The CDR3 reads CASSLYPGQLYGYTF. Written as DNA, the CDR3 is TGTGCCAGCAGCTTGTACCCGGGACAGCTCTATGGCTACACCTTC.

The V gene is TRBV7-2, the J gene TRBJ1-2; D is uncertain. Germline V gene lookup returns CDR1 SGHTA and CDR2 FQGNSA. Trimming cost V 5 bases and J 6 bases, with 13 bases left between them. The CDR3 consists of 13 residues. CDR3 DNA: TGTGCCAGCAGCCACACATGGGTGGATGGCTACACCTTC. This translates into CASSHTWVDGYTF.

The rearrangement uses TRBV20-1 and TRBJ2-3; D is ambiguous. This CDR3 is 10 amino acids long. Germline-derived CDR1 and CDR2 are DFQATT and SNEGSKA (reference sequence). The V and J ends lost 6 bases and 7 bases respectively, with 8 bases between them. The CDR3 sequence is CSATAHTQYF. The CDR3 DNA reads as TGCAGTGCGACCGCGCATACGCAGTATTTT.

The chain links TRBV5-6 to TRBJ2-7; tentative D call: TRBD1 (6 bases). Germline CDR1 and CDR2: SGHDT and YYEEEE. This CDR3 is built from 15 residues. Trimming took 0 bases from V and 2 from J, leaving 12 bases between them. DNA for the CDR3: TGTGCCAGCAGCTTGGATGGGCAGGGGACCTACGAGCAGTACTTC. This gives the protein CASSLDGQGTYEQYF. The complete variable domain, with remaining parts taken from reference TRBV5-6 and TRBJ2-7, reads DAGVTQSPTHLIKTRGQQVTLRCSPKSGHDTVSWYQQALGQGPQFIFQYYEEEERQRGNFPDRFSGHQFPNYSSELNVNALLLGDSALYLCASSLDGQGTYEQYFGPGTRLTVT.

The CDR3 sequence is CASSQTLRGGLDTQYF. The CDR3 DNA reads TGTGCCAGCAGCCAGACTTTGAGGGGGGGATTAGATACGCAGTATTTT. V usage is TRBV4-2 and J usage is TRBJ2-3; D is possibly TRBD2 (7 bases). The CDR3 length is 16 residues. The V end was cut by 3 bases, the J end by 5 bases, with 18 bases between. The germline CDR1 and CDR2 sequences are LGHNA and YNFKEQ.

With regard to this clone: The same CDR3 also results from other DNA sequences found in this sample. The chain has TRBV30 and TRBJ1-5, with D possibly TRBD1 on 5 matching bases. V gave up 1 base and J gave up 4 bases, with 8 bases separating them. Germline V gene lookup returns CDR1 GTSNPN and CDR2 SVGIG (reference sequence). CDR3 length: 13 residues. CDR3 in DNA: TGTGCCTGGAGTGGGCAGGGAAATCAGCCCCAGCATTTT. The encoded protein is CAWSGQGNQPQHF.

This clone was recorded once. The V gene is TRBV7-3, the J gene TRBJ2-1, with no clear D. The CDR3 runs to 13 residues. Looked up from germline, CDR1 is SGHTA and CDR2 is FQGTGA. Trimming removed 5 bases at V and 7 bases at J, with 12 bases between. CDR3 in amino acids: CASSTKYGNEQFF. The CDR3 nucleotides are TGTGCCAGCAGCACCAAATATGGGAATGAGCAGTTCTTC. The entire variable domain, with the rest obtained from reference TRBV7-3 and TRBJ2-1, is as follows: GAGVSQTPSNKVTEKGKYVELRCDPISGHTALYWYRQSLGQGPEFLIYFQGTGAADDSGLPNDRFFAVRPEGSVSTLKIQRTERGDSAVYLCASSTKYGNEQFFGPGTRLTVL.

The chain links TRBV4-3 to TRBJ1-4; D gene ambiguous. The ends were cut back, 0 bases at V and 8 bases at J, with 22 bases in the middle. The CDR3 loop spans 18 amino acids. Germline V gives CDR1 LGHNA, CDR2 YSLEER. The CDR3: CASSQDYALPGDGEKLFF. Here the CDR3 DNA reads TGCGCCAGCAGCCAAGATTACGCTCTCCCCGGGGATGGAGAAAAACTGTTTTTT.

V and J are TRBV5-6 and TRBJ2-2; no clear D. Trimming took 3 bases from V and 7 from J, leaving 7 bases between them. Germline V lookup: CDR1 SGHDT, CDR2 YYEEEE. This CDR3 comprises 12 residues. For the CDR3, the DNA is TGTGCCAGCAGCTCCCAGAGCGGGGAGCTGTTTTTT. Its translation is CASSSQSGELFF.

CDR3 DNA: TGTGCCAGCAGCTCTTGGGGGATACCCTACAATGAGCAGTTCTTC. Protein product: CASSSWGIPYNEQFF. This chain uses TRBV5-6 with TRBJ2-1; D may be TRBD1 or TRBD2 (5 bases each). This CDR3 region has 15 residues. CDR1 is SGHDT, CDR2 YYEEEE, per germline. Trimming took off 3 bases at V and 2 bases at J, with 12 bases between the two ends.

This clone was found a few times. CDR3: CAWGGTSGGKNIQYF. The CDR3 DNA reads as TGTGCCTGGGGAGGGACTAGCGGGGGGAAAAACATTCAGTACTTC. This rearrangement joins TRBV30 to TRBJ2-4, with 15 bases aligning to TRBD2. J was trimmed by 4 bases and V by 5 bases; bases with no gene match: 3. There are 15 residues in the CDR3. Germline V CDR1 and CDR2: GTSNPN, SVGIG (reference sequence).

The chain is built from TRBV4-2 and TRBJ1-3, with D perhaps matching TRBD1 (5 bases). The CDR3 is 14 residues long. Trimming left V 3 bases short and J 0 bases short, with 6 bases between. The germline gives CDR1 LGHNA, CDR2 YNFKEQ. The CDR3 protein is CASSQTASGNTIYF. The CDR3, as DNA: TGTGCCAGCAGCCAGACAGCCTCTGGAAACACCATATATTTT.

As for this clone: Within the sample, other DNA sequences also encode this same CDR3. This chain joins TRBV12-3 or TRBV12-4 and TRBJ2-7; no clear D gene. Trimming removed 5 bases from V and 1 base from J, with 9 bases in between. The CDR3 runs to 13 residues. Written as DNA, the CDR3 is TGTGCCAGCAGTCCCGGGCCTTCCTACGAGCAGTACTTC. Translation gives CASSPGPSYEQYF.

The rearrangement links TRBV5-4 to TRBJ2-5, with 11 bases that match TRBD2. The V and J ends lost 7 bases and 5 bases, in that order; junction bases with no gene match: 10. This CDR3 is built from 15 residues. CDR1 is SGHNT, CDR2 YYREEE, per germline (reference sequence). CDR3 loop: CASAFLSGGVETQYF. In DNA form, the CDR3 reads TGTGCCAGCGCTTTCCTTAGCGGGGGGGTCGAGACCCAGTACTTC.

V is TRBV18 and J is TRBJ2-7; the match to TRBD1 covers 8 bases. Germline-derived CDR1 and CDR2 are KGHSH and LQKENI. V shed 3 bases and J 6 bases; nucleotides not matched to a gene: 13. CDR3 length equals 16 residues. CDR3 protein: CASSPLRVDRVVEQYF. The CDR3 nucleotides are TGTGCCAGCTCACCGCTAAGAGTGGACAGGGTCGTCGAGCAGTACTTC.

V gene TRBV23-1 combines with J gene TRBJ2-3, with a tentative D call TRBD1 (6 bases). TRBV23-1 is given ORF status, its function remaining uncertain. The CDR3 is made up of 18 amino acids. Trimming stripped 1 base from V and 0 bases from J, with 17 bases between. CDR3 residues: CASSQFHGRGSSTDTQYF. For the CDR3, the DNA is TGCGCCAGCAGTCAATTCCACGGCAGGGGATCTAGCACAGATACGCAGTATTTT.

This chain links TRBV30 with TRBJ2-3, with D maybe TRBD1 (6 bases). V lost 0 bases and J lost 4, with 11 bases in between. Germline CDR1 reads GTSNPN; CDR2 reads SVGIG (reference sequence). The CDR3 length is 14 residues. The chain's CDR3 is CAWSVRQGPDTQYF. As DNA, the CDR3 is TGTGCCTGGAGTGTAAGGCAGGGGCCAGATACGCAGTATTTT.

The chain uses TRBV6-1 and TRBJ2-7; 7 positions agree with TRBD1. Trimming cost V 2 bases and J 2 bases; bases outside gene matches: 9. This CDR3 is 16 amino acids long. Germline CDR1 and CDR2: MNHNS and SASEGT. The CDR3 region has the DNA TGTGCCAGCAGTGAATATCAGCCAGGGGGACCCTACGAGCAGTACTTC. Its translation is CASSEYQPGGPYEQYF.